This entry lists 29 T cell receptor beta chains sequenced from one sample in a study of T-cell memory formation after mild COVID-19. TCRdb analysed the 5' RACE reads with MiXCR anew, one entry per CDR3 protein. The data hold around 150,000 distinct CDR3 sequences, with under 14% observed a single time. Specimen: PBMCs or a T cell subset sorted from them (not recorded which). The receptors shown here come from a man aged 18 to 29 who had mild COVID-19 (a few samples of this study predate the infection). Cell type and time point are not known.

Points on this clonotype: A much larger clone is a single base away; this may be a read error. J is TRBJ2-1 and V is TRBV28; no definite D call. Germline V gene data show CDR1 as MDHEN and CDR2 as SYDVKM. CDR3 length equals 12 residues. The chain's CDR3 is CDSTTAISEQFF. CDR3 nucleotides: TGTGACAGCACCACCGCAATAAGCGAGCAGTTCTTC.

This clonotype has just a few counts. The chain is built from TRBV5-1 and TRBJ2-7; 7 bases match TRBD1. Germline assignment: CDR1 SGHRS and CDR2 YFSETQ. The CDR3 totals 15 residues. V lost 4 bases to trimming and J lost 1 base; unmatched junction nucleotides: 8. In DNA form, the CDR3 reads TGCGCCAGCAGCCCGACAGGGCTGAGGTCCTACGAGCAGTACTTC. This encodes CASSPTGLRSYEQYF.

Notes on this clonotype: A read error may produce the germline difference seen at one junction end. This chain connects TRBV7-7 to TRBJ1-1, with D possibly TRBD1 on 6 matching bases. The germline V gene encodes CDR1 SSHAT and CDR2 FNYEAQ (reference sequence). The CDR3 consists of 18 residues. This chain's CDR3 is CASSLYGTRPPMNTEAFF. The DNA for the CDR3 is TGTGCTAGCAGCTTGTACGGGACAAGGCCTCCCATGAACACTGAAGCTTTCTTT.

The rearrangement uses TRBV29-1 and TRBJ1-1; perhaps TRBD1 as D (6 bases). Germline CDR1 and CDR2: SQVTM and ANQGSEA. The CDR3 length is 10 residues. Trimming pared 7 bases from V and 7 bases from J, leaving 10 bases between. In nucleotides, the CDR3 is TGCAGCGGTCAGGACAGTGAAGCTTTCTTT. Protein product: CSGQDSEAFF.

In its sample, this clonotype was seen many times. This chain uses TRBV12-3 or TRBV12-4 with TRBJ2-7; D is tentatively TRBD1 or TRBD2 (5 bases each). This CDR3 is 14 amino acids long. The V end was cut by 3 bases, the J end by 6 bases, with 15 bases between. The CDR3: CASSFGGRRSEQYF. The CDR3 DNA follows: TGTGCCAGCAGTTTTGGGGGAAGGAGGTCCGAGCAGTACTTC.

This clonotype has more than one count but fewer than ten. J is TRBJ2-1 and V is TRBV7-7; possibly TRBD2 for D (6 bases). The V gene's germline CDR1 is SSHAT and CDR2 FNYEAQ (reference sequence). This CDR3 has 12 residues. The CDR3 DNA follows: TGTGCTGTTGACGGGACTTACAATGAGCAGTTCTTC. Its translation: CAVDGTYNEQFF. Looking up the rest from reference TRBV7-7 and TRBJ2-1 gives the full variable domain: GAGVSQSPRYKVTKRGQDVTLRCDPISSHATLYWYQQALGQGPEFLTYFNYEAQPDKSGLPSDRFSAERPEGSISTLTIQRTEQRDSAMYRCAVDGTYNEQFFGPGTRLTVL.

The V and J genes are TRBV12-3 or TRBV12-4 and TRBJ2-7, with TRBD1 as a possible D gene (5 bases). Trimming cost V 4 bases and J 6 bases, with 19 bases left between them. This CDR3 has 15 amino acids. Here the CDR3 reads CASSSTTAGLGEQYF. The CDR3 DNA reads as TGTGCCAGCAGTTCAACCACAGCAGGGTTAGGCGAGCAGTACTTC.

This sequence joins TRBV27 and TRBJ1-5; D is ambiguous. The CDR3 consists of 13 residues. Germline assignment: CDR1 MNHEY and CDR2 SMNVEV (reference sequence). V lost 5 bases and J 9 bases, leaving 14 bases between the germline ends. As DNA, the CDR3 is TGTGCCAGCAGTCCGACCGGCGGGCGGCCCCAGCATTTT. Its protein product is CASSPTGGRPQHF.

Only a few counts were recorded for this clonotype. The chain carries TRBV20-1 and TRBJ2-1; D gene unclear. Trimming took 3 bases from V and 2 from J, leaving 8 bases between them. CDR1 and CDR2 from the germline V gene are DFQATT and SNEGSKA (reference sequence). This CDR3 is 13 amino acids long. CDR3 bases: TGCAGTGCTAGGGCTAGAACCTACAATGAGCAGTTCTTC. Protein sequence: CSARARTYNEQFF.

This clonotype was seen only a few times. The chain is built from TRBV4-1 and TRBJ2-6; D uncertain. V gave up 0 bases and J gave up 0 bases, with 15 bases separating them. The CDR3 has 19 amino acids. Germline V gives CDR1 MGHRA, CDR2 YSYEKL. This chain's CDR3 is CASSQDTDSSTSGANVLTF. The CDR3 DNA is TGCGCCAGCAGCCAAGATACAGACTCTTCAACCTCTGGGGCCAACGTCCTGACTTTC.

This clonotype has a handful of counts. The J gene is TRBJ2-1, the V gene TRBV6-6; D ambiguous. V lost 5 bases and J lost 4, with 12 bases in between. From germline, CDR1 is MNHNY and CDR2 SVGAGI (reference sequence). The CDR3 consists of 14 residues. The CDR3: CASSPASAYNEQFF. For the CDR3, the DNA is TGTGCCAGCAGTCCGGCTTCGGCTTACAATGAGCAGTTCTTC.

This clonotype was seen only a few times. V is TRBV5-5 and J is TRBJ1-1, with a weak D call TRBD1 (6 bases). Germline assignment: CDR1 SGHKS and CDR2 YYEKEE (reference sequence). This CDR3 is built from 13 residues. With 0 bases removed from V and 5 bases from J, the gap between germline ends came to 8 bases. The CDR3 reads CASSLDRETEAFF. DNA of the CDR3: TGTGCCAGCAGCTTGGACAGGGAAACTGAAGCTTTCTTT.

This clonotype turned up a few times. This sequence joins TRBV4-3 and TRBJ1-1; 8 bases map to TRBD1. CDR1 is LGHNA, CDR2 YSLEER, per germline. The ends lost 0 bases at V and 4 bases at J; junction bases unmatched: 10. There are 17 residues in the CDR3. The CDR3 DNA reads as TGCGCCAGCAGCCAAGATCTCCAGGGGGCGCGATCCACTGAAGCTTTCTTT. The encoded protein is CASSQDLQGARSTEAFF.

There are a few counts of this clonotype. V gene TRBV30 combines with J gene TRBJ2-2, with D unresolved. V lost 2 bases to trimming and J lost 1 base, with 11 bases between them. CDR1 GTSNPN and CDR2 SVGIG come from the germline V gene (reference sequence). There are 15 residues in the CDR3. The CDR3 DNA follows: TGTGCCTGGAGTCCGGTGACTTTGAACACCGGGGAGCTGTTTTTT. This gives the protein CAWSPVTLNTGELFF.

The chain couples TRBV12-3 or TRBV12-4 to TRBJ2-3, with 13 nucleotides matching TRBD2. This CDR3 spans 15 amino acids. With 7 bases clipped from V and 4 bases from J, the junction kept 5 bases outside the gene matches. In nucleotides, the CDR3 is TGTGCCAGCAAAATCGGACTAGCGGGGGCAGATACGCAGTATTTT. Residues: CASKIGLAGADTQYF.

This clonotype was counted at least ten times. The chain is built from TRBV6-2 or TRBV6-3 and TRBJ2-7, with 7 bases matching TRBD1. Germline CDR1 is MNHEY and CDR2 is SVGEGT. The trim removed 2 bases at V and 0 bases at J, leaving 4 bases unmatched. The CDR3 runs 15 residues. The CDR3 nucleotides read TGTGCCAGCAGTTACCAGGGGGAGAGCTCCTACGAGCAGTACTTC. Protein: CASSYQGESSYEQYF.

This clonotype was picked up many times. The CDR3 DNA follows: TGTGCCACCAGTGGGGACAGGATTCGCTACGAGCAGTACTTC. It yields the protein CATSGDRIRYEQYF. This rearrangement joins TRBV24-1 to TRBJ2-7, with TRBD1 identical over 8 bases. Germline CDR1 reads KGHDR; CDR2 reads SFDVKD. The CDR3 consists of 14 residues. V lost 5 bases, J lost 3 bases, and 5 bases stayed unmatched.

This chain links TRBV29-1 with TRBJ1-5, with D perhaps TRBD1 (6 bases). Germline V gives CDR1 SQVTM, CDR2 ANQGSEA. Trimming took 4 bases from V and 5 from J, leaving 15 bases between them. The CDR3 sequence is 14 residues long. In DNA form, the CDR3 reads TGCAGCGTTGGGGAGGGGACACTTGATCAGCCCCAGCATTTT. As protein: CSVGEGTLDQPQHF.

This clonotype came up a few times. CDR3 nucleotides: TGTGCCAGCAGCCAATGGGACGCCATCCGAAACATTCAGTACTTC. Translating gives CASSQWDAIRNIQYF. This rearrangement joins TRBV3-1 to TRBJ2-4; D tentatively reads TRBD1 or TRBD2 (5 bases each). The germline V and J ends were trimmed by 2 bases and 6 bases, with 14 bases remaining between them. The CDR3 is 15 residues long. The germline gives CDR1 LGHDT, CDR2 YNNKEL (reference sequence).

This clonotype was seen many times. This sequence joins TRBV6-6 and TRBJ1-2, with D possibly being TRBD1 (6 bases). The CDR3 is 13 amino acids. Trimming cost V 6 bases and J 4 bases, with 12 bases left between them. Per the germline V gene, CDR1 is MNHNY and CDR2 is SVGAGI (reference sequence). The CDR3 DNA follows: TGTGCCAGCAGCGGAGACAGGTTCTATGGCTACACCTTC. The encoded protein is CASSGDRFYGYTF.

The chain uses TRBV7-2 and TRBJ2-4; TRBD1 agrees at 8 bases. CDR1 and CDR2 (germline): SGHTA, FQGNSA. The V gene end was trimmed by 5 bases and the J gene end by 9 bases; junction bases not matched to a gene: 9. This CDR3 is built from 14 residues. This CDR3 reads CASSLTQGVGIQYF. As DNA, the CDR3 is TGTGCCAGCAGCCTAACACAGGGGGTAGGCATTCAGTACTTC.

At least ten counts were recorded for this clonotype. CDR3 DNA sequence: TGCGCCAGCAGCCAAGGGACACAAAGCGGCGAGCAGTACGTC. Its translation: CASSQGTQSGEQYV. This chain joins TRBV4-1 and TRBJ2-7; either TRBD1 or TRBD2 may supply D (5 bases each). V lost 1 base and J 6 bases, leaving 13 bases between the germline ends. Per germline, CDR1 MGHRA and CDR2 YSYEKL. CDR3 length: 14 residues.

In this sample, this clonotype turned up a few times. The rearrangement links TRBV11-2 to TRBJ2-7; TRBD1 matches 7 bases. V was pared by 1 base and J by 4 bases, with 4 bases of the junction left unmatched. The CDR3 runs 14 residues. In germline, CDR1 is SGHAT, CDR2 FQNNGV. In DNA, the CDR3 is TGTGCCAGCAGCTTAGGACAGGGTGGGTACGAGCAGTACGTC. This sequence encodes CASSLGQGGYEQYV.

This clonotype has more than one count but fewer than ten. The chain's CDR3 is CASSQDLRETQYF. DNA for the CDR3: TGCGCCAGCAGCCAAGATTTGAGAGAGACCCAGTACTTC. The J gene is TRBJ2-5, the V gene TRBV4-1; D call uncertain. The CDR3 runs 13 residues. From germline, CDR1 is MGHRA and CDR2 YSYEKL. V lost 0 bases and J 4 bases, leaving 6 bases between the germline ends.

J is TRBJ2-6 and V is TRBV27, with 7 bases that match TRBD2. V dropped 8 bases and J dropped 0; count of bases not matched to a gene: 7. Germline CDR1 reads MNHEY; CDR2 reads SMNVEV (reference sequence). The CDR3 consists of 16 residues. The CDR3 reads CASGGGSASGANVLTF. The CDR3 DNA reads TGTGCCAGCGGGGGGGGATCAGCCTCTGGGGCCAACGTCCTGACTTTC.

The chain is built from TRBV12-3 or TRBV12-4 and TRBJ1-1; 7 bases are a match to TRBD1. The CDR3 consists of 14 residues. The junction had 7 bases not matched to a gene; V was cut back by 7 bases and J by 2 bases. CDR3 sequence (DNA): TGTGCCAGCACCTGGGACAGCTTCAACACTGAAGCTTTCTTT. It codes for CASTWDSFNTEAFF.

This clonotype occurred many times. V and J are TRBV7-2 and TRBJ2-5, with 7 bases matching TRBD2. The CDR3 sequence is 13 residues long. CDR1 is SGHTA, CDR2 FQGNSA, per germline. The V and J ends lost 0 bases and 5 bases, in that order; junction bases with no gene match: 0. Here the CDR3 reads CASSLAGGETQYF. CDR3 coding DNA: TGTGCCAGCAGCTTAGCCGGGGGGGAGACCCAGTACTTC.

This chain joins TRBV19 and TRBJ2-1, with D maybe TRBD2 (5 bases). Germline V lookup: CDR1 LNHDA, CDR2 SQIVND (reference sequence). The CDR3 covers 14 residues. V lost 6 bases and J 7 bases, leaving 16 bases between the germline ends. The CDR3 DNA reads TGTGCCAGTAGCGAGGGCGGCAGGCCAAATGAGCAGTTCTTC. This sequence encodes CASSEGGRPNEQFF.

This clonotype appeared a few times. The CDR3 nucleotides read TGCGCCAGCAGCCAAGATCTAGACGGGGGCTATGGCTACACCTTC. Protein product: CASSQDLDGGYGYTF. V and J are TRBV4-3 and TRBJ1-2, with D perhaps TRBD1 (5 bases). Per the germline V gene, CDR1 is LGHNA and CDR2 is YSLEER. V lost 0 bases and J lost 4, with 12 bases in between. The CDR3 has 15 residues.